This note documents a single TCR beta chain sequence. This clonotype was seen ten or more times. Its antigen remains undetermined. No base quality information exists; no much larger clone differs at one position. For the unsorted PBMC libraries, 2 million PBMCs were stored in RNAlater at -80 degrees C until RNA extraction and were used to generate the libraries. Multiple sclerosis patients were enrolled in a US clinical protocol under which disease progression was evaluated by magnetic resonance imaging. Peripheral blood was subjected to Ficoll-Hypaque density gradient centrifugation to isolate PBMCs, which were then cryopreserved in liquid nitrogen. The data belong to a study of neurological immune-mediated disorders (dated by TCRdb to the late 2010s). Study-wide context: Among the 35 or so multiple sclerosis patients, relapsing-remitting MS was present in around 30 and secondary progressive MS was present in 3. Peripheral blood TCR-beta repertoires from HTLV-I-associated myelopathy (HAM/TSP) patients, multiple sclerosis patients and healthy controls were compared by UMI-based sequencing. The roughly 110 TCR-beta libraries included longitudinal samples, technical triplicates and paired sorted CD4+ and CD8+ T-cell subsets alongside PBMC samples. The cohort comprised roughly 70 subjects: around 15 HAM/TSP patients, around 34 multiple sclerosis patients and 20 or so healthy controls.

cDNA synthesis used template-switch 5'RACE with a primer carrying a 10-nucleotide random unique molecular identifier tagging each TCR transcript. Every sequencing run yielded over 200 million TCR-beta sequences covering 15-18 subjects. The RNeasy kit was used for extraction of total RNA. The KAPA Real-time Library Amplification kit was used to amplify TCR-beta VDJ regions with primers for the TCR constant region and the 5'RACE anchor. Sample indexes and Illumina adaptors were added in a first PCR, and a second PCR then increased library yield. The roughly 650 bp TCR product was size-selected on a 2% E-gel SizeSelection system after Ampure bead purification. Before pooling, library quality was checked on a Bioanalyzer, concentration was measured with Qubit, and libraries were quantified with the Kapa Library Quantification kit. An Illumina HiSeq 2500 was used to sequence the libraries paired-end at 2 x 150 bp. To increase sequence diversity, roughly 24-30% phiX was spiked into each library pool. Under the source paper's analysis protocol: The quality-filtered reads were processed with the UMI-based MiGEC pipeline, whose error correction step removed more than 80% of the raw TCR sequences. IMGT germline references were used for alignment of VDJ genes, and clonotypes were defined by a unique CDR3 amino acid sequence together with V-J genes. Clonal expansion, Shannon diversity and CDR3 relatedness were evaluated with VDJtools (CalcPairwiseDistances, ClusterSamples), while phylogenetic trees were built in CLCbio workbench. Using coefficient-of-variation modelling across technical triplicates, the study counted a clone as expanded if it had at least 8 unique UMIs. The public reads were reprocessed in TCRdb via fastp at Q25 and MiXCR, keeping in-frame beta chains. Every CDR3 protein is listed once, alongside the most common genes and DNA of its rows. What appears here as the V and J calls and clone size reflects TCRdb's work, not the paper's. The sample table holds about 52,000 distinct CDR3 sequences, of which approximately 3.9% were seen once. The ten largest make up 6.5% to 8% of the sample.

The germline V gene sets CDR1 to MDHEN and CDR2 to SYDVKM. For this chain, trimming is 4 bases at the V end and 9 bases at the J end, and the number of junction bases without a gene match is 6. Taken from cysteine to phenylalanine, the CDR3 has 15 residues. CDR3 DNA is the only sequence kept; it has 45 bases, read in frame from the first base. General findings and caveats noted by the study authors: No clinical or MRI features were associated with the MS cluster, and the authors said that larger cohorts are needed. No identical CDR3 amino acid sequences were found to be shared among expanded clones across subjects, suggesting that TCR-beta repertoires were private in all groups. The highest TCR clonal expansion was observed in HAM/TSP patients, whereas the lowest was observed in MS patients, even when compared with healthy controls. In a phylogenetic analysis, the repertoires of 18 out of 34 MS patients fell into a single cluster of related CDR3 sequences, pointing to a possible signature at the repertoire level.

This TCR came from a man aged 55 to 70 with multiple sclerosis. The specimen sequenced was PBMCs. The sequence is built from TRBV28 and TRBJ2-1, with TRBD2 matching 13 junction bases. The nucleotide sequence is TGTGCCAGCAGTTCGCCGGGACTAGCGGGACTTGAGCAGTTCTTC. It translates as CASSSPGLAGLEQFF.